Included here is one TCR beta chain sequence, with context. These data are taken from a study of blood T cell repertoires in COVID-19. Germline CDR1 and CDR2: MNHNY and SVGAGI (reference sequence). With V trimmed by 4 bases and J by 2 bases, 4 bases remained unmatched. There are 15 residues in the CDR3. Sequenced by immunoSEQ multiplex PCR; TCRdb stores in-frame clones only, minus some. This sample has some 250,000 clones, with approximately 85% found just once. The chain couples TRBV6-6 to TRBJ1-5; 8 nucleotides match TRBD1. The sequencing input was peripheral blood. This TCR was sampled from a woman in her 30s with acute or convalescent COVID-19. CDR3 protein: CASSLSGGGNQPQHF. In DNA, the CDR3 is TGTGCCAGCAGTTTATCAGGGGGCGGCAATCAGCCCCAGCATTTT.